Following are 5 T cell receptor beta chains from one sample sequenced in a study of T cell responses to AZD1222 COVID-19 vaccine. TCRdb's table, derived via immunoSEQ multiplex PCR, lists solely in-frame clones and lacks some. The sample includes about 110,000 clones, about 90% of them seen just once. The material was peripheral blood, obtained on day 0 of AZD1222 vaccination. The receptors were sampled from an adult in good health.

The chain carries TRBV19 and TRBJ1-5; D unresolved. CDR3 length equals 14 residues. CDR1 and CDR2 (germline): LNHDA, SQIVND (reference sequence). Between the trimmed V and J ends, which lost 2 bases and 0 bases, there was a span of 5 bases. CDR3 DNA sequence: TGTGCCAGTAGTATACAATATAGCAATCAGCCCCAGCATTTT. Translation: CASSIQYSNQPQHF.

This clone was seen only once. The chain couples TRBV7-6 to TRBJ2-7; 11 bases line up with TRBD2. This CDR3 comprises 15 residues. Germline trimming cut 5 bases from V and 7 bases from J; bases unmatched to any gene: 10. Germline CDR1 is SGHVS and CDR2 is FNYEAQ. DNA of the CDR3: TGTGCCAGCAGCCGCGTAACTAGCGGGAGTGATGAGCAGTACTTC. It yields the protein CASSRVTSGSDEQYF.

The chain joins TRBV6-5 to TRBJ1-3; D remains unclear. V was cut by 0 bases and J by 0 bases, with 9 bases left in between. The CDR3 runs 16 residues. CDR1 MNHEY and CDR2 SVGAGI come from the germline V gene. The CDR3 is CASSYSSGSSGNTIYF. DNA of the CDR3: TGTGCCAGCAGTTACTCGTCAGGAAGCTCTGGAAACACCATATATTTT.

This clone occurred once. The gene calls are TRBV5-6 and TRBJ1-1; D gene unclear. V gave up 0 bases and J gave up 0 bases, with 15 bases separating them. CDR1 is SGHDT, CDR2 YYEEEE, per germline. The CDR3 sequence is 17 residues long. The CDR3 nucleotides read TGTGCCAGCAGCTTGGGGGGAGGATGGAGAATGAACACTGAAGCTTTCTTT. Translation: CASSLGGGWRMNTEAFF.

This chain joins TRBV16 and TRBJ1-3; unclear D gene. Germline CDR1 is KGHSY and CDR2 is FQNENV. The CDR3 contains 13 residues. With 1 base removed from V and 0 bases from J, the gap between germline ends came to 1 base. CDR3 DNA sequence: TGTGCCAGCAGCCAATTCTCTGGAAACACCATATATTTT. This gives the protein CASSQFSGNTIYF.